The 18 T cell receptor beta chains reported below all come from one sample, sequenced in a study of T cell responses to AZD1222 COVID-19 vaccine. TCRdb's table, derived via immunoSEQ multiplex PCR, lists solely in-frame clones and lacks some. Among around 94,000 clones listed, approximately 81% were seen once. The sample here was peripheral blood, taken on day 0 of AZD1222 vaccination. These receptors were taken from an adult in good health.

The chain couples TRBV7-8 to TRBJ2-7, with D perhaps TRBD2 (6 bases). The CDR3 spans 16 residues. Germline lookup yields CDR1 SGHVS and CDR2 FQNEAQ. V shed 5 bases and J shed 2 bases, with 19 bases lying between them. CDR3: CASSPPAGTGAYEQYF. CDR3 bases: TGTGCCAGCAGCCCCCCCGCCGGTACGGGAGCCTACGAGCAGTACTTC.

This clone has just a few counts. CDR3 nucleotides: TGTGCCAGCACCCCTCGGTGGGGACTCATGAACACTGAAGCTTTCTTT. This gives the protein CASTPRWGLMNTEAFF. The chain employs TRBV28 and TRBJ1-1, with a weak D call TRBD1 (5 bases). This CDR3 contains 16 residues. V was trimmed by 7 bases and J by 0 bases, leaving 18 bases between them. Germline V gene sequence: CDR1 MDHEN, CDR2 SYDVKM.

A few counts support this clone. The rearrangement uses TRBV5-1 and TRBJ1-2; D gene uncertain. V was clipped by 0 bases and J by 0 bases, with 6 bases between them. The CDR3 has 14 residues. Germline CDR1 is SGHRS and CDR2 is YFSETQ. DNA for the CDR3: TGCGCCAGCAGCTTGGAACTACCTAACTATGGCTACACCTTC. Its translation is CASSLELPNYGYTF.

The rearrangement links TRBV6-5 to TRBJ2-2; tentative D call: TRBD1 (5 bases). The CDR3 extends over 15 amino acids. Germline V gives CDR1 MNHEY, CDR2 SVGAGI. V lost 7 bases and J lost 4, with 16 bases in between. CDR3 DNA sequence: TGTGCCAGCACCGGACCGCAGGGAATCACCGGGGAGCTGTTTTTT. As protein: CASTGPQGITGELFF.

The chain carries TRBV5-1 and TRBJ1-5, with unresolved D. This CDR3 has 13 amino acids. V was shortened by 4 bases and J by 2 bases, with 7 bases between the two germline ends. Germline CDR1 is SGHRS and CDR2 is YFSETQ. The CDR3 nucleotides are TGCGCCAGCAGCCCAAGTGGCAATCAGCCCCAGCATTTT. Residues: CASSPSGNQPQHF.

CDR3 sequence (DNA): TGTGCTAGTGCCCTCCGGGAGGGCAGCAATCAGCCCCAGCATTTT. Translated, it gives CASALREGSNQPQHF. The chain links TRBV12-5 to TRBJ1-5; D is unresolved. The CDR3 is made up of 15 amino acids. Germline V gene sequence: CDR1 LGHNT, CDR2 FRNRAP. The V gene lost 7 bases and the J gene lost 1 base, with 14 bases spanning the gap.

V usage is TRBV7-2 and J usage is TRBJ1-2; TRBD1 matches at 7 bases. The CDR3 sequence is 16 residues long. Germline V CDR1 and CDR2: SGHTA, FQGNSA. The ends lost 0 bases at V and 2 bases at J; junction bases unmatched: 6. The CDR3 sequence is CASSLAKAGGNYGYTF. For the CDR3, the DNA is TGTGCCAGCAGCTTAGCAAAGGCAGGGGGGAACTATGGCTACACCTTC.

The CDR3 DNA reads TGTGCCAGCAGCTTATATATTCGGCAGACCTCTGGGGCCAACGTCCTGACTTTC. This translates into CASSLYIRQTSGANVLTF. The chain couples TRBV7-2 to TRBJ2-6; D call uncertain. Germline V gives CDR1 SGHTA, CDR2 FQGNSA. Trimming cost V 2 bases and J 0 bases, with 14 bases left between them. The CDR3 is 18 amino acids.

The CDR3 coding sequence is TGTGCCAGCAGCTTAAACAGGGATCGTGGTCAGCCCCAGCATTTT. This sequence encodes CASSLNRDRGQPQHF. The rearrangement uses TRBV7-3 and TRBJ1-5, with D perhaps TRBD1 (6 bases). Germline V gene data show CDR1 as SGHTA and CDR2 as FQGTGA. Deletions cut 1 base from V and 6 bases from J, with 13 bases between. The CDR3 is made up of 15 amino acids.

The chain is built from TRBV29-1 and TRBJ1-1; no definite D call. CDR1 is SQVTM and CDR2 is ANQGSEA in the germline V gene. Trimming removed 6 bases from V and 10 bases from J, with 12 bases in between. The CDR3 extends over 10 amino acids. CDR3 amino acids: CSVWSVGAFF. CDR3 bases: TGCAGCGTGTGGTCGGTTGGAGCTTTCTTT.

This clone has only one observation. This chain connects TRBV5-4 to TRBJ1-1; D gene ambiguous. From germline, CDR1 is SGHNT and CDR2 YYREEE (reference sequence). Trimming took off 0 bases at V and 3 bases at J, with 6 bases between the two ends. The CDR3 sequence is 13 residues long. The CDR3 is CASSLGGDTEAFF. CDR3 nucleotide sequence: TGTGCCAGCAGCTTGGGTGGGGACACTGAAGCTTTCTTT.

The rearrangement joins TRBV29-1 to TRBJ1-2; TRBD1 might be the D (5 bases). V lost 5 bases, J lost 4 bases, and 8 bases lay in between. The CDR3 is 11 residues long. From germline, CDR1 is SQVTM and CDR2 ANQGSEA. The DNA for the CDR3 is TGCAGCGTTTGGGGCAGCTATGGCTACACCTTC. Protein: CSVWGSYGYTF.

This clone occurred a few times. The chain carries TRBV6-1 and TRBJ2-3; D uncertain. The CDR3 length is 14 residues. Trimming pared 2 bases from V and 5 bases from J, leaving 11 bases between. The germline gives CDR1 MNHNS, CDR2 SASEGT. The CDR3 DNA is TGTGCCAGCAGTGAATTAGGTCGTGGAGATACGCAGTATTTT. Protein: CASSELGRGDTQYF.

This clone was detected a few times. V gene TRBV7-6 combines with J gene TRBJ2-1; 9 bases are shared with TRBD2. The J segment lost 2 bases and the V segment lost 3 bases, leaving 2 bases of the junction unmatched. Germline V CDR1 and CDR2: SGHVS, FNYEAQ. The CDR3 runs to 15 residues. CDR3 in DNA: TGTGCCAGCAGCTTTGGCGGGGGGGCCTACAATGAGCAGTTCTTC. Translated, it gives CASSFGGGAYNEQFF.

The chain links TRBV7-6 to TRBJ1-1; D gene unclear. Trimming removed 1 base at V and 6 bases at J, with 9 bases between. Germline V gene lookup returns CDR1 SGHVS and CDR2 FNYEAQ. This CDR3 is 13 amino acids long. The CDR3 protein is CASSLEYHPEAFF. Here the CDR3 DNA reads TGTGCCAGCAGCTTAGAGTACCACCCTGAAGCTTTCTTT.

This rearrangement joins TRBV6-5 to TRBJ2-7; 11 positions match TRBD2. CDR1 is MNHEY and CDR2 is SVGAGI in the germline V gene. The CDR3 loop spans 13 amino acids. Germline trimming cut 6 bases from V and 4 bases from J; bases unmatched to any gene: 2. CDR3 nucleotide sequence: TGTGCCAGCAGCGGGACTAGCGGTTACGAGCAGTACTTC. Its protein product is CASSGTSGYEQYF.

The chain has TRBV18 and TRBJ1-1; 11 bases are shared with TRBD1. The CDR3 has 15 amino acids. V gave up 3 bases and J gave up 3 bases; unmatched junction bases: 3. Germline-derived CDR1 and CDR2 are KGHSH and LQKENI. CDR3 residues: CASSPPGQGDTEAFF. Here the CDR3 DNA reads TGTGCCAGCTCACCTCCGGGACAGGGGGACACTGAAGCTTTCTTT.

The V call is TRBV6-2 or TRBV6-3, the J call TRBJ1-1; 10 bases are a match to TRBD1. The CDR3 extends over 16 amino acids. The V and J ends lost 2 bases and 5 bases, in that order; junction bases with no gene match: 8. CDR1 and CDR2 from the germline V gene are MNHEY and SVGEGT. DNA of the CDR3: TGTGCCAGCAGTTACGGACAGGGGGACATGGGGACTGAAGCTTTCTTT. This codes for CASSYGQGDMGTEAFF.